Each of the 30 T cell receptor beta chains below was sequenced from the same sample in a study of control samples from healthy donors and cancer patients. Sequenced by immunoSEQ multiplex PCR; TCRdb stores in-frame clones only, minus some. The sample has around 150,000 clones, roughly 90% seen once; the top ten hold around 12%. Sequenced input: blood. All receptors derive from a man aged 30 to 45 in good health.

V and J are TRBV19 and TRBJ2-7, with TRBD1 matching over 11 bases. This CDR3 comprises 15 residues. Germline V gene data show CDR1 as LNHDA and CDR2 as SQIVND (reference sequence). V lost 4 bases and J lost 5; bases outside the gene matches: 7. The CDR3 DNA follows: TGTGCCAGTAGTACTTGGGACAGGGGGTTCCACGAGCAGTACTTC. It specifies CASSTWDRGFHEQYF. Together with reference TRBV19 and TRBJ2-7, the CDR3 gives the full variable domain: DGGITQSPKYLFRKEGQNVTLSCEQNLNHDAMYWYRQDPGQGLRLIYYSQIVNDFQKGDIAEGYSVSREKKESFPLTVTSAQKNPTAFYLCASSTWDRGFHEQYFGPGTRLTVT.

The gene calls are TRBV7-9 and TRBJ2-2, with D maybe TRBD1 (5 bases). The CDR3 is made up of 18 amino acids. Trimming removed 2 bases at V and 3 bases at J, with 19 bases between. CDR1 SEHNR and CDR2 FQNEAQ come from the germline V gene (reference sequence). CDR3 region: CASSLNKIQAVHTGELFF. The CDR3 region has the DNA TGTGCCAGCAGCTTAAACAAGATACAGGCCGTCCACACCGGGGAGCTGTTTTTT. Full variable domain (rest looked up from reference TRBV7-9 and TRBJ2-2): DTGVSQNPRHKITKRGQNVTFRCDPISEHNRLYWYRQTLGQGPEFLTYFQNEAQLEKSRLLSDRFSAERPKGSFSTLEIQRTEQGDSAMYLCASSLNKIQAVHTGELFFGEGSRLTVL.

The chain couples TRBV18 to TRBJ1-4, with D possibly matching TRBD1 (5 bases). In germline, CDR1 is KGHSH, CDR2 LQKENI. The CDR3 is 14 amino acids. V lost 2 bases to trimming and J lost 7 bases, with 11 bases between them. CDR3 loop: CASSPGRVGEKLFF. The DNA for the CDR3 is TGTGCCAGCTCACCAGGCAGGGTCGGTGAAAAACTGTTTTTT.

V is TRBV15 and J is TRBJ1-1; D is perhaps TRBD1 (5 bases). V was clipped by 8 bases and J by 7 bases, with 14 bases between them. The CDR3 totals 12 residues. CDR1 is LNHNV, CDR2 YYDKDF, per germline (reference sequence). Here the CDR3 DNA reads TGTGCCACCCGGACACCAGGGAATGAAGCTTTCTTT. This gives the protein CATRTPGNEAFF.

The rearrangement joins TRBV7-9 to TRBJ1-2, with D possibly being TRBD1 (5 bases). CDR1 is SEHNR, CDR2 FQNEAQ, per germline (reference sequence). V gave up 1 base and J gave up 0 bases, with 12 bases separating them. This CDR3 has 16 amino acids. The CDR3 spells CASSLGGTRTNYGYTF. The CDR3 nucleotides are TGTGCCAGCAGCTTAGGAGGGACGCGAACTAACTATGGCTACACCTTC.

This chain joins TRBV6-5 and TRBJ2-7, with D maybe TRBD1 (6 bases). The CDR3 consists of 14 residues. V lost 5 bases, J lost 7 bases, and 18 bases lay in between. Per germline, CDR1 MNHEY and CDR2 SVGAGI. CDR3 in DNA: TGTGCCAGCAGTCGGAGCAGGGGCAAAAGTGAGCAGTACTTC. It translates to CASSRSRGKSEQYF.

The chain links TRBV9 to TRBJ1-6; weak D call: TRBD1 (5 bases). The germline V gene has CDR1 SGDLS and CDR2 YYNGEE. The CDR3 is made up of 14 amino acids. The V end lost 5 bases, the J end lost 9 bases, and 15 bases lay between the germline ends. The CDR3 protein is CASRSGGALSPLHF. The CDR3, as DNA: TGTGCCAGCAGATCAGGAGGGGCCCTTTCACCCCTCCACTTT. Together with reference TRBV9 and TRBJ1-6, the CDR3 gives the full variable domain: DSGVTQTPKHLITATGQRVTLRCSPRSGDLSVYWYQQSLDQGLQFLIQYYNGEERAKGNILERFSAQQFPDLHSELNLSSLELGDSALYFCASRSGGALSPLHFGNGTRLTVT.

The chain is built from TRBV19 and TRBJ1-1; D is undetermined. Germline CDR1 LNHDA, CDR2 SQIVND (reference sequence). V was shortened by 3 bases and J by 2 bases, with 10 bases between the two germline ends. The CDR3 is 14 amino acids. The CDR3 sequence: CASSMAALNTEAFF. The CDR3 DNA reads TGTGCCAGTAGTATGGCGGCACTAAACACTGAAGCTTTCTTT.

The chain links TRBV7-9 to TRBJ1-3; TRBD1 matches 7 bases. J lost 0 bases, V lost 5 bases, and 7 bases had no gene match. The CDR3 is made up of 16 amino acids. Germline CDR1 is SEHNR and CDR2 is FQNEAQ (reference sequence). The CDR3 nucleotides are TGTGCCAGCAGCCCAGGGGGGGGCTACTCTGGAAACACCATATATTTT. This sequence encodes CASSPGGGYSGNTIYF.

The CDR3 DNA reads as TGTGCCAGCAGTCAAGGCCTAGCGGGGGGGCCGGTTCGGGAGACCCAGTACTTC. Translation: CASSQGLAGGPVRETQYF. V is TRBV6-2 or TRBV6-3 and J is TRBJ2-5, with 12 bases that match TRBD2. In germline, CDR1 is MNHEY, CDR2 SVGEGT. This CDR3 has 18 amino acids. V was pared by 5 bases and J by 5 bases, with 15 bases of the junction left unmatched.

This chain connects TRBV6-2 or TRBV6-3 to TRBJ2-3, with 8 bases matching TRBD2. CDR1 MNHEY and CDR2 SVGEGT come from the germline V gene. This CDR3 is 18 amino acids long. V gave up 0 bases and J gave up 3 bases; unmatched junction bases: 11. CDR3 region: CASSYSSWAGGPTDTQYF. The CDR3 bases are TGTGCCAGCAGTTACTCCTCTTGGGCGGGGGGTCCGACAGATACGCAGTATTTT.

This clone was recorded once. The rearrangement links TRBV6-4 to TRBJ1-2, with D unresolved. V was trimmed by 2 bases and J by 5 bases, leaving 6 bases between them. This CDR3 spans 12 amino acids. Germline V gene sequence: CDR1 MRHNA, CDR2 SNTAGT. DNA for the CDR3: TGTGCCAGCAGTGACAATGGATATGGCTACACCTTC. Amino acids: CASSDNGYGYTF.

The chain has TRBV7-9 and TRBJ2-1, with 8 bases that match TRBD1. V lost 5 bases, J lost 2 bases, and 5 bases stayed unmatched. This CDR3 is built from 15 residues. The germline gives CDR1 SEHNR, CDR2 FQNEAQ (reference sequence). The CDR3 sequence is CASSQGADTYNEQFF. CDR3 DNA sequence: TGTGCCAGCAGCCAGGGGGCCGACACCTACAATGAGCAGTTCTTC.

This chain connects TRBV5-8 to TRBJ1-1; D uncertain. The CDR3 consists of 14 residues. V lost 5 bases and J 0 bases, leaving 11 bases between the germline ends. CDR1 is SGHTS and CDR2 is YDEGEE in the germline V gene. The chain's CDR3 is CASRQTFMNTEAFF. CDR3 coding DNA: TGTGCCAGCAGACAGACCTTCATGAACACTGAAGCTTTCTTT.

The chain links TRBV20-1 to TRBJ1-2; the D gene is possibly TRBD1 (6 bases). The length of the CDR3 is 11 residues. Germline-derived CDR1 and CDR2 are DFQATT and SNEGSKA (reference sequence). The V end lost 4 bases, the J end lost 8 bases, and 11 bases lay between the germline ends. CDR3 sequence: CSAIRTAGYTF. Written as DNA, the CDR3 is TGCAGTGCTATACGGACAGCCGGCTACACCTTC.

V gene TRBV24-1 combines with J gene TRBJ2-1; D is perhaps TRBD1 (5 bases). The germline CDR1 and CDR2 sequences are KGHDR and SFDVKD. The ends were cut back, 6 bases at V and 4 bases at J, with 9 bases in the middle. The CDR3 extends over 13 amino acids. CDR3: CATSRQSYNEQFF. CDR3 sequence (DNA): TGTGCCACCAGTCGACAGAGTTACAATGAGCAGTTCTTC.

The rearrangement uses TRBV19 and TRBJ2-7; D gene uncertain. Deletions cut 7 bases from V and 6 bases from J, with 13 bases between. This CDR3 is built from 12 residues. The germline V gene encodes CDR1 LNHDA and CDR2 SQIVND (reference sequence). The CDR3 DNA sequence: TGTGCCAGTAAAGGGAATGGACCCGAGCAGTACTTC. Amino acid sequence: CASKGNGPEQYF.

The chain has TRBV5-4 and TRBJ1-1, with D perhaps TRBD1 (6 bases). The CDR3 has 13 residues. V lost 4 bases and J 5 bases, leaving 12 bases between the germline ends. CDR1 is SGHNT, CDR2 YYREEE, per germline (reference sequence). The CDR3 DNA is TGTGCCAGCAGCCTGGACAGTGGTACTGAAGCTTTCTTT. Its translation: CASSLDSGTEAFF.

The chain links TRBV3-1 (or the pseudogene TRBV3-2) to TRBJ2-7; D is ambiguous. The V gene lost 4 bases and the J gene lost 3 bases, with 7 bases spanning the gap. Germline CDR1 reads LGHDT; CDR2 reads YNNKEL (reference sequence). The length of the CDR3 is 12 residues. As DNA, the CDR3 is TGTGCCAGCAGCCTTCAACGCTACGAGCAGTACTTC. Protein: CASSLQRYEQYF.

The genes are TRBV3-1 (or the pseudogene TRBV3-2) and TRBJ1-2; D might be TRBD1 (5 bases). This CDR3 is 15 amino acids long. Germline V gene lookup returns CDR1 LGHDT and CDR2 YNNKEL (reference sequence). V gave up 1 base and J gave up 2 bases, with 11 bases separating them. This CDR3 reads CASSQVGLDNYGYTF. The CDR3 nucleotides read TGTGCCAGCAGCCAAGTGGGGCTGGACAACTATGGCTACACCTTC.

This chain links TRBV2 with TRBJ2-7; the match to TRBD2 covers 10 bases. The ends lost 3 bases at V and 4 bases at J; junction bases unmatched: 9. CDR1 and CDR2 (germline): SNHLY, FYNNEI. This CDR3 region has 16 residues. CDR3 residues: CASSEGGLARDYEQYF. The CDR3 bases are TGTGCCAGCAGTGAGGGGGGACTAGCGCGAGATTACGAGCAGTACTTC.

The V call is TRBV7-6, the J call TRBJ2-3; possibly TRBD1 for D (6 bases). The CDR3 covers 15 residues. The germline CDR1 and CDR2 sequences are SGHVS and FNYEAQ. Trimming shortened V by 5 bases and J by 3 bases, and 15 bases separated the two germline ends. CDR3 nucleotide sequence: TGTGCCAGCAGCAGCGGACAGATTGGTACAGATACGCAGTATTTT. Amino acid sequence: CASSSGQIGTDTQYF.

This rearrangement joins TRBV28 to TRBJ1-2; 8 bases map to TRBD1. Germline trimming cut 2 bases from V and 8 bases from J; bases unmatched to any gene: 13. CDR1 and CDR2 from the germline V gene are MDHEN and SYDVKM. CDR3 length: 16 amino acids. The CDR3 loop reads CASSLQRQGLTGGYTF. CDR3 DNA sequence: TGTGCCAGCAGTTTACAAAGACAGGGGCTAACCGGAGGCTACACCTTC.

The genes are TRBV28 and TRBJ2-7; 9 bases align to TRBD2. The CDR3 spans 15 residues. CDR1 and CDR2 (germline): MDHEN, SYDVKM. Losses at the gene ends were 7 bases for V and 3 bases for J; bases not matched to a gene: 10. The CDR3 spells CASTSEAREGYEQYF. The CDR3 DNA sequence: TGTGCCAGCACCTCAGAGGCGCGGGAGGGCTACGAGCAGTACTTC.

The J gene is TRBJ1-1, the V gene TRBV24-1; no definite D call. Trimming left V 7 bases short and J 8 bases short, with 4 bases between. The CDR3 contains 9 residues. The germline CDR1 and CDR2 sequences are KGHDR and SFDVKD. CDR3 bases: TGTGCCACCAGGGGCGAAGCTTTCTTT. Its protein is CATRGEAFF.

This CDR3 is CASSIDRRNEQFF. As DNA, the CDR3 is TGTGCCAGCTCAATCGACAGACGAAATGAGCAGTTCTTC. The rearrangement joins TRBV18 to TRBJ2-1; D may be TRBD1 (5 bases). V shed 5 bases and J shed 7 bases, with 12 bases lying between them. CDR1 is KGHSH, CDR2 LQKENI, per germline. The CDR3 extends over 13 amino acids.

The chain employs TRBV7-9 and TRBJ2-5; the match to TRBD2 covers 12 bases. The CDR3 consists of 16 residues. Per germline, CDR1 SEHNR and CDR2 FQNEAQ (reference sequence). V trimming: 3 bases; J trimming: 1 base; junction bases outside the gene matches: 3. As DNA, the CDR3 is TGTGCCAGCAGCTTTACTAGCGGGGGGACCCAAGAGACCCAGTACTTC. Protein product: CASSFTSGGTQETQYF.

This clone showed up just once. The chain uses TRBV5-1 and TRBJ1-2, with D perhaps matching TRBD1 (5 bases). Germline V lookup: CDR1 SGHRS, CDR2 YFSETQ. The CDR3 loop spans 15 amino acids. Trimming took off 7 bases at V and 8 bases at J, with 24 bases between the two ends. CDR3 coding DNA: TGCGCCAGCCGGGGGACGGGGGGAGGCGATGCGGGCTACACCTTC. Translated, it gives CASRGTGGGDAGYTF.

V and J are TRBV7-3 and TRBJ2-7; D might be TRBD1 or TRBD2, each matching 5 bases. The CDR3 is 15 amino acids. Deletions cut 2 bases from V and 7 bases from J, with 18 bases between. From germline, CDR1 is SGHTA and CDR2 FQGTGA. In DNA, the CDR3 is TGTGCCAGCAGCTTAGAGGGGTCACCCATTGGGGAGCAGTACTTC. Translation gives CASSLEGSPIGEQYF.

This chain joins TRBV5-1 and TRBJ2-3, with TRBD2 matching over 8 bases. The CDR3 extends over 16 amino acids. Germline lookup yields CDR1 SGHRS and CDR2 YFSETQ. Germline trimming cut 0 bases from V and 3 bases from J; bases unmatched to any gene: 6. The CDR3 DNA is TGCGCCAGCAGCTTGGCCCCGGTAGCGGGAACAGATACGCAGTATTTT. Translation gives CASSLAPVAGTDTQYF.